The TCR beta chain described here comes from a study of T-cell reconstitution after alpha-beta-depleted transplantation in children. Study-wide results and limits: Several hundred graft clones that had expanded were reportedly the source of alpha-beta T cells about two months after transplant. T-cell numbers and diversity one year post-transplant derived largely from freshly generated T cells. It was surviving recipient T cells and thymic progenitors that gave some patients high TCRbeta diversity at day 60.

A TCRbeta library incorporating unique molecular identifiers was prepared. TCRdb re-analysed the PCR reads in MiXCR, keeping a single row per CDR3 protein. The table has approximately 31,000 distinct CDR3 sequences, under 7.5% seen once. This clonotype was counted many times. Its antigen remains unidentified. Losses at the gene ends were 7 bases for V and 1 base for J; bases not matched to a gene: 9. Germline CDR1 reads SGHVS; CDR2 reads FQNEAQ. This CDR3 has 15 residues. The material was peripheral blood, obtained 60 days after TCRalphabeta/CD19-depleted stem cell transplant. This receptor was obtained from a child under two years old who had a stem cell transplant for acute myeloid leukemia, so the T cells may come from the graft donor. The chain uses TRBV7-8 and TRBJ2-5, with 7 bases matching TRBD1. The CDR3 here is CASTSGQDVQETQYF. The DNA of the CDR3 is TGTGCCAGCACCTCCGGACAGGATGTCCAAGAGACCCAGTACTTC.